The 5 T cell receptor beta chains given below trace back to one sample, sequenced in a study of T cells in Graves' hyperthyroidism and ophthalmopathy. RNA transcripts were the template for amplifying TCR beta CDR3 regions. Using the HTBI primer set, a first-round RT-PCR was run on the TCR CDR3. TCRdb fed the multiplex PCR reads into MiXCR, producing one record per CDR3 protein. Of under 750,000 distinct CDR3 sequences in the sample, approximately 19% were seen once. Sequenced material: blood. Receptors originate from a woman aged 45-65 years with Graves' hyperthyroidism that later progressed to Graves' ophthalmopathy.

To note about this clonotype: This clone may be a read error of a much larger clone one base away. The V gene is TRBV12-3 or TRBV12-4, the J gene TRBJ1-5; 7 nucleotides agree with TRBD1. The CDR3 is 14 amino acids. CDR3 residues: CTSSLQGNNQPQHF. The CDR3 DNA reads TGTACCAGCAGTTTACAGGGGAACAATCAGCCCCAGCATTTT.

This clonotype appeared many times. The chain joins TRBV2 to TRBJ1-1; D possibly corresponds to TRBD1 (5 bases). The V end lost 6 bases, the J end lost 4 bases, and 12 bases lay between the germline ends. The CDR3 spans 13 residues. The germline V gene encodes CDR1 SNHLY and CDR2 FYNNEI. The DNA for the CDR3 is TGTGCCAGCAGAACGGGACGGACCACTGAAGCTTTCTTT. Its protein is CASRTGRTTEAFF.

The chain has TRBV19 and TRBJ1-5; D ambiguous. Germline CDR1 and CDR2: LNHDA and SQIVND (reference sequence). The V end was cut by 3 bases, the J end by 3 bases, with 6 bases between. This CDR3 is built from 13 residues. The DNA for the CDR3 is TGTGCCAGTAGTATGAGGGCCAATCAGCCCCAGCATTTT. Translated, it gives CASSMRANQPQHF. Complete variable domain (other parts from reference TRBV19 and TRBJ1-5): DGGITQSPKYLFRKEGQNVTLSCEQNLNHDAMYWYRQDPGQGLRLIYYSQIVNDFQKGDIAEGYSVSREKKESFPLTVTSAQKNPTAFYLCASSMRANQPQHFGDGTRLSIL.

This sequence joins TRBV6-1 and TRBJ2-1; 9 bases fit TRBD1. Germline V gene data show CDR1 as MNHNS and CDR2 as SASEGT. The CDR3 is 16 amino acids. Trimming at V came to 5 bases and at J to 1 base, leaving 6 bases not matched to a gene. The CDR3 nucleotides read TGTGCCAGCAGTCCGTGGGACAGGGTATCCTACAATGAGCAGTTCTTC. Translating it yields CASSPWDRVSYNEQFF.

This clonotype appeared a single time. This may come from a read error, since a much larger clone is one base off. This rearrangement joins TRBV27 to TRBJ1-1, with a tentative D call TRBD1 (5 bases). This CDR3 spans 13 amino acids. Germline-derived CDR1 and CDR2 are MNHEY and SMNVEV (reference sequence). DNA of the CDR3: TGTGCCAGCAGCTTCAGGGTTCACACTGGAGCTTTCTTT. Its translation is CASSFRVHTGAFF.